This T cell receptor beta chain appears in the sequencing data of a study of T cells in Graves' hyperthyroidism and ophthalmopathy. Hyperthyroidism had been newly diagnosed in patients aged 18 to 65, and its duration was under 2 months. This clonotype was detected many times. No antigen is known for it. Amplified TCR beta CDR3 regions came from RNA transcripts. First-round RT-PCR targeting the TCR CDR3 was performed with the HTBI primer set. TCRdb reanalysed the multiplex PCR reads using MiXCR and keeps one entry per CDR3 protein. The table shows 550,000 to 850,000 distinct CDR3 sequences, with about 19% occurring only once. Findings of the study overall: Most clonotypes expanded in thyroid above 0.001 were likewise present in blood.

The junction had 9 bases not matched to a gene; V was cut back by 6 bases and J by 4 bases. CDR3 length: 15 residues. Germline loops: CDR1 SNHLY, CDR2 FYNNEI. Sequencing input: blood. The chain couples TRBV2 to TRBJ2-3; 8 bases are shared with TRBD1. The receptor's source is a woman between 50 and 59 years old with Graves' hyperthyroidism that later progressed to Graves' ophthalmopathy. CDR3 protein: CASSLGQGGADTQYF. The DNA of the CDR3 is TGTGCCAGCAGCCTAGGACAGGGTGGCGCAGATACGCAGTATTTT.